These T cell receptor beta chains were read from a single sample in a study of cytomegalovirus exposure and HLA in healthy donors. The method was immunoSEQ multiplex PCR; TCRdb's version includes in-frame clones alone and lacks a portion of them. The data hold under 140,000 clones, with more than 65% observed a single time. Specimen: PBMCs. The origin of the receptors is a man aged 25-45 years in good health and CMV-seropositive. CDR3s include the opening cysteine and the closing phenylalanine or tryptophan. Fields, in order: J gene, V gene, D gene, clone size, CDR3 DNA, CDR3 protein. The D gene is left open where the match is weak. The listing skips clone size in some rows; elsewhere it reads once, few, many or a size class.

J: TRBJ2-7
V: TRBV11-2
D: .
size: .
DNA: TGTGCCAGCAGCTTAGAACCCCACAGGGCTCGCGACGAGCAGTACTTC
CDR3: CASSLEPHRARDEQYF

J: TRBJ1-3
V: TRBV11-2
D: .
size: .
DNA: TGTGCCAGCAGCTTAATCGGGGCTGGAAACACCATATATTTT
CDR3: CASSLIGAGNTIYF

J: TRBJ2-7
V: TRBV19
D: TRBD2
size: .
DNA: TGTGCCAGTAGTATGGCGGGGGGCTCCTACGAGCAGTACTTC
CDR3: CASSMAGGSYEQYF

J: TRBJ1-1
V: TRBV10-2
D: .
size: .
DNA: TGCGCCAGCACCTTACCGGGATCCCACTCGTACACTGAAGCTTTCTTT
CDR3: CASTLPGSHSYTEAFF

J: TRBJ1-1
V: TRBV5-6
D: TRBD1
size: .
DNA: TGTGCCAGCAGCTTAGCCGGGACAGGGAACACTGAAGCTTTCTTT
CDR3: CASSLAGTGNTEAFF

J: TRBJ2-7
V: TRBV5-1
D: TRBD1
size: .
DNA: TGCGCCAGCAGTTCCGGGACAGGGCCGGGCGAGCAGTACTTC
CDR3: CASSSGTGPGEQYF

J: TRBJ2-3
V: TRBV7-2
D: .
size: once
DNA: TGTGCCAGCAGTTCGGCCGGGGATACGCAGTATTTT
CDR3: CASSSAGDTQYF

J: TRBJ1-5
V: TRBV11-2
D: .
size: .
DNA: TGTGCCAGCAGCTTAGTCGGGAATCAGCCCCAGCATTTT
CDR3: CASSLVGNQPQHF

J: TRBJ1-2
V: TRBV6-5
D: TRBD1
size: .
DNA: TGTGCCAGCAGGCAGGGGGCTGTGGGCTACACCTTC
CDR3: CASRQGAVGYTF

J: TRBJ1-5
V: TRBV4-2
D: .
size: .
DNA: TGTGCCAGCAGCCAAGGTCAGGGCTGGGGAAATCAGCCCCAGCATTTT
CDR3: CASSQGQGWGNQPQHF

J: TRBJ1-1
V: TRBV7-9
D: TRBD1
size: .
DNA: TGTGCCAGCAGCTTAGGGGGGACAGGGGATACTGAAGCTTTCTTT
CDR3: CASSLGGTGDTEAFF

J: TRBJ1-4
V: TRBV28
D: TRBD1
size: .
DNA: TGTGCCAGCAGGGGACAGGGGACCGATTTCTCGGGGTGGGAAAAACTGTTTTTT
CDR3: CASRGQGTDFSGWEKLFF

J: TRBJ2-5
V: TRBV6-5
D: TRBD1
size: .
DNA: TGTGCCAGCAGTGACAGGGAACAAGAGACCCAGTACTTC
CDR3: CASSDREQETQYF